The source of this TCR beta chain is a study of Ad26.COV2.S vaccination and SARS-CoV-2 variants. Study-level results: Vaccine recipients had higher spike-specific TCR breadth than placebo recipients. Responses of T cells in total may have been underestimated by the TCR breadth and depth analyses. Substantial response breadth was reportedly seen for spike-specific CD8+ and CD4+ T cells after vaccination.

Points on this clone: Its cognate antigen is unknown.

V dropped 1 base and J dropped 2 bases, with 10 bases sitting between them. CDR1 and CDR2 from the germline V gene are SGHKS and YYEKEE (reference sequence). This CDR3 is 14 amino acids long. Treatment: 15 to 20 received Ad26.COV2.S at low or high dose, single or two shots; about 5 received placebo; per-sample allocation not given. Repertoires come from day 63 after the first vaccine or placebo injection. Expressing Wuhan-strain SARS-CoV-2 spike, an Ad26 vector served as the vaccine. Libraries were prepared by immunoSEQ multiplex PCR; TCRdb keeps only in-frame clonotypes and omits some of them. The data hold under 400,000 clones, with roughly 91% observed a single time.

This chain connects TRBV5-5 to TRBJ2-7; D is ambiguous. The TCR sequence derives from a person aged 18-60 years who received the Ad26.COV2.S COVID-19 vaccine or a placebo. This sample comprised peripheral blood, obtained in a trial of Ad26.COV2.S vaccine versus placebo. The CDR3 sequence is CASSLIEGAYEQYF. The CDR3 nucleotides read TGTGCCAGCAGCTTGATCGAAGGTGCCTACGAGCAGTACTTC.